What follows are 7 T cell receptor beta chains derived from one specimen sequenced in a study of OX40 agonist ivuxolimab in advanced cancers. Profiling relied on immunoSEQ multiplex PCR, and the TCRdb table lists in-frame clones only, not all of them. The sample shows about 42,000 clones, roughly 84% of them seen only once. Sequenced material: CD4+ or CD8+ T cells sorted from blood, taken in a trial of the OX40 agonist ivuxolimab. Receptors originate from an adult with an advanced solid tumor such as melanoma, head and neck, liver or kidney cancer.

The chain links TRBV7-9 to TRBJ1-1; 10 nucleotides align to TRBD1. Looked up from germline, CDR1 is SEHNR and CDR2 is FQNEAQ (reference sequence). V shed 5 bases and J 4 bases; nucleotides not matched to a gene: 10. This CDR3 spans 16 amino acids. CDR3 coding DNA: TGTGCCAGCAGCCTTTCCGGGACAGGGGTGGGCACTGAAGCTTTCTTT. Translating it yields CASSLSGTGVGTEAFF.

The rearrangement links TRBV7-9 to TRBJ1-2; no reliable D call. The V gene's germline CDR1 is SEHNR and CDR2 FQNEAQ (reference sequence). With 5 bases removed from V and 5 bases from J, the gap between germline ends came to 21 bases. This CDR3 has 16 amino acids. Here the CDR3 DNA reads TGTGCCAGCAGCCCGACGAACCTGGCCCATGTTTATGGCTACACCTTC. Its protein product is CASSPTNLAHVYGYTF.

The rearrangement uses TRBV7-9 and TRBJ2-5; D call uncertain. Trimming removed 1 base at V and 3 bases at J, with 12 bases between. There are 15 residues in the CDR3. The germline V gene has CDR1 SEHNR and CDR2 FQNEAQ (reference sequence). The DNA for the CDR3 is TGTGCCAGCAGCTTAGTTCCCGGAACAGAAGAGACCCAGTACTTC. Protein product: CASSLVPGTEETQYF.

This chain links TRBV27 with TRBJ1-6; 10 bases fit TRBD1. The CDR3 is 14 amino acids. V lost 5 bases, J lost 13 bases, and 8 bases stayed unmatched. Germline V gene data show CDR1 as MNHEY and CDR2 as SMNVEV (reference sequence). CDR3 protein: CASSPGTGVSPLHF. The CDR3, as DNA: TGTGCCAGCAGTCCCGGGACAGGGGTTTCTCCCCTCCACTTT.

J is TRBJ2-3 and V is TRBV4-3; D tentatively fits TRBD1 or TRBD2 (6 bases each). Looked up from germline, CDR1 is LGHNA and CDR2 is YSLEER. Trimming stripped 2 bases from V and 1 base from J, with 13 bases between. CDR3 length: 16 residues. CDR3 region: CASSQSGAGGTDTQYF. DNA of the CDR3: TGCGCCAGCAGCCAATCGGGGGCAGGGGGCACAGATACGCAGTATTTT.

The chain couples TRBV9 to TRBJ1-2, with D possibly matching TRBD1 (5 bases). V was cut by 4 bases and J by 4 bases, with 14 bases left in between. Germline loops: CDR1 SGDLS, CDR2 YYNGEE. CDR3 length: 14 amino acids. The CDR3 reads CASSTSGGAYGYTF. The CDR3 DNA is TGTGCCAGCAGCACCAGTGGAGGGGCCTATGGCTACACCTTC.

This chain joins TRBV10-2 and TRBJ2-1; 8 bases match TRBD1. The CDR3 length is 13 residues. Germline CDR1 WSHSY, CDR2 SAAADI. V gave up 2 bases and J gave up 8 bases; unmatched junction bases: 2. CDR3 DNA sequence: TGCGCCAGCAGTGAGGCAGGGGGCTATGAGCAGTTCTTC. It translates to CASSEAGGYEQFF.